A few counts support the clone carrying this TCR beta chain. Its specificity is unknown. It may be a read error: a sequence one base away is much more abundant. These data come from a study of T cells after yellow fever vaccination. Study observations and caveats: Weaker overall, the secondary response nonetheless peaked faster (day 5 versus 15). Clonotypes shared by both compartments, CD4 and CD8, made up a small share.

UMIs were added to TCR cDNA along with a universal primer site when it was made by 5'RACE template switching. TCRdb re-called the 5' RACE reads with MiXCR, one entry per CDR3 protein. Of 70,000 or so distinct CDR3 sequences listed, 4.5% to 7.5% are singletons. The germline gives CDR1 SGHDT, CDR2 YYEEEE. Deletions cut 2 bases from V and 3 bases from J, with 14 bases between. The CDR3 length is 15 residues. The rearrangement links TRBV5-6 to TRBJ2-5, with D perhaps TRBD2 (5 bases). Specimen: CD4+ T cells sorted from PBMCs, collected approximately 16 days after the first yellow fever vaccination. The sequence was obtained from a man between 18 and 29 years old who received the YFV17D yellow fever vaccine. The CDR3 sequence: CASSLGAAAEETQYF. CDR3 DNA: TGTGCCAGCAGCTTAGGTGCAGCGGCGGAAGAGACCCAGTACTTC. The full variable domain, rest sourced from reference TRBV5-6 and TRBJ2-5, is DAGVTQSPTHLIKTRGQQVTLRCSPKSGHDTVSWYQQALGQGPQFIFQYYEEEERQRGNFPDRFSGHQFPNYSSELNVNALLLGDSALYLCASSLGAAAEETQYFGPGTRLLVL.